A single sample is the source of the 20 T cell receptor beta chains below, sequenced in a study of OX40 agonist ivuxolimab in advanced cancers. Data came from immunoSEQ multiplex PCR; TCRdb stores just in-frame clones and leaves some out. The sample lists about 52,000 clones, about 88% seen once, with 11% to 15% in the top ten. The sequencing used CD4+ or CD8+ T cells sorted from blood, collected in a trial of the OX40 agonist ivuxolimab. These receptors all stem from an adult with an advanced solid tumor such as melanoma, head and neck, liver or kidney cancer.

The CDR3 region is CASSATSGGGNEQFF. DNA for the CDR3: TGTGCCAGCAGCGCTACTAGCGGGGGGGGTAATGAGCAGTTCTTC. The chain couples TRBV11-3 to TRBJ2-1; 13 bases line up with TRBD2. CDR3 length: 15 amino acids. Per the germline V gene, CDR1 is SGHNT and CDR2 is YENEEA. V was pared by 5 bases and J by 7 bases, with 5 bases of the junction left unmatched.

The chain joins TRBV5-8 to TRBJ2-3, with 16 bases aligning to TRBD2. The trim removed 3 bases at V and 1 base at J, leaving 11 bases unmatched. The CDR3 runs 20 residues. Germline CDR1 reads SGHTS; CDR2 reads YDEGEE. DNA of the CDR3: TGTGCCAGCAGCTCGGGACTAGCGGGGGGGCCGGTCGTTGGCACAGATACGCAGTATTTT. Its protein is CASSSGLAGGPVVGTDTQYF.

V and J are TRBV6-5 and TRBJ2-7; D possibly corresponds to TRBD2 (6 bases). This CDR3 contains 14 residues. Germline values: CDR1 MNHEY, CDR2 SVGAGI. The germline V and J ends were trimmed by 2 bases and 3 bases, with 11 bases remaining between them. The CDR3 nucleotides read TGTGCCAGCAGTTACGGAGCGGGCGGCTACGAGCAGTACTTC. Residues: CASSYGAGGYEQYF.

V gene TRBV27 combines with J gene TRBJ2-2; 8 bases agree with TRBD1. Looked up from germline, CDR1 is MNHEY and CDR2 is SMNVEV (reference sequence). The junction had 8 bases not matched to a gene; V was cut back by 7 bases and J by 4 bases. The CDR3 is 15 residues long. Written as DNA, the CDR3 is TGTGCCAGCACCTCTCAGGGGGCGGGCACCGGGGAGCTGTTTTTT. Protein product: CASTSQGAGTGELFF.

The chain carries TRBV5-1 and TRBJ2-7; 9 bases match TRBD1. With V trimmed by 2 bases and J by 3 bases, 9 bases remained unmatched. Germline V CDR1 and CDR2: SGHRS, YFSETQ. The CDR3 spans 16 residues. CDR3 loop: CASSFRDRAEHYEQYF. CDR3 sequence (DNA): TGCGCCAGCAGCTTCAGGGACAGGGCGGAACACTACGAGCAGTACTTC.

The chain employs TRBV13 and TRBJ2-1; TRBD2 matches 9 bases. Per the germline V gene, CDR1 is PRHDT and CDR2 is FYEKMQ (reference sequence). V was pared by 3 bases and J by 10 bases, with 7 bases of the junction left unmatched. The CDR3 has 14 amino acids. The CDR3 DNA follows: TGTGCCAGCAGCTTGATTAGCGGGGGCCGCGAGCAGTTCTTC. As protein: CASSLISGGREQFF.

The rearrangement links TRBV5-6 to TRBJ1-2; possible D gene TRBD1, 5 bases. Per germline, CDR1 SGHDT and CDR2 YYEEEE. The V end was cut by 4 bases, the J end by 5 bases, with 21 bases between. The CDR3 spans 16 residues. CDR3 region: CASSQQETRGWYGYTF. The DNA for the CDR3 is TGTGCCAGCAGCCAACAGGAGACACGTGGATGGTATGGCTACACCTTC.

The chain links TRBV11-2 to TRBJ2-7, with D unresolved. This CDR3 has 16 residues. V shed 0 bases and J shed 4 bases, with 16 bases lying between them. Germline V gives CDR1 SGHAT, CDR2 FQNNGV. CDR3 residues: CASSLDELSGIYEQYF. The DNA for the CDR3 is TGTGCCAGCAGCTTAGATGAGTTATCTGGTATTTACGAGCAGTACTTC.

The chain recombines TRBV9 with TRBJ2-7; possible D gene TRBD1, 6 bases. Per germline, CDR1 SGDLS and CDR2 YYNGEE. V lost 1 base, J lost 3 bases, and 8 bases lay in between. The CDR3 has 13 residues. CDR3 DNA sequence: TGTGCCAGCAGCGTAAAACAGGGCTACGAGCAGTACTTC. Encoded protein: CASSVKQGYEQYF.

This clone was recorded a few times. V usage is TRBV6-1 and J usage is TRBJ1-2; no definite D call. CDR3 length equals 13 residues. The germline gives CDR1 MNHNS, CDR2 SASEGT. V dropped 1 base and J dropped 4 bases, with 7 bases sitting between them. The CDR3 nucleotides are TGTGCCAGCAGTGAAGGACGGTTCTATGGCTACACCTTC. The encoded protein is CASSEGRFYGYTF.

The J gene is TRBJ1-1, the V gene TRBV7-9; D uncertain. The V and J ends lost 2 bases and 1 base respectively, with 8 bases between them. Germline CDR1 is SEHNR and CDR2 is FQNEAQ (reference sequence). CDR3 length: 14 residues. The CDR3, as DNA: TGTGCCAGCAGCTTATTCGAGGGGAACACTGAAGCTTTCTTT. It is translated as CASSLFEGNTEAFF.

In its sample, this clone was seen once. V usage is TRBV27 and J usage is TRBJ1-1; D is possibly TRBD1 (5 bases). V dropped 2 bases and J dropped 4 bases, with 17 bases sitting between them. This CDR3 has 16 residues. From germline, CDR1 is MNHEY and CDR2 SMNVEV (reference sequence). The CDR3 coding sequence is TGTGCCAGCAGTTTACGGCAGGGTCCTACTGGCACTGAAGCTTTCTTT. It codes for CASSLRQGPTGTEAFF.

This clone was detected only a few times. Other DNA sequences in this specimen translate into the identical CDR3. CDR3 loop: CASSQGNEQYF. The CDR3 DNA is TGTGCCAGCAGCCAGGGTAACGAGCAGTACTTC. V usage is TRBV14 and J usage is TRBJ2-7; D is unclear. V lost 3 bases and J lost 5, with 5 bases in between. CDR1 and CDR2 from the germline V gene are SGHDN and FVKESK. The CDR3 is made up of 11 amino acids.

The J gene is TRBJ1-1, the V gene TRBV7-2; 9 nucleotides align to TRBD1. Germline values: CDR1 SGHTA, CDR2 FQGNSA. The V and J ends lost 5 bases and 0 bases, in that order; junction bases with no gene match: 7. The CDR3 totals 16 residues. The CDR3 DNA is TGTGCCAGCAGCCCAAGGGACAGGGTTTTGAACACTGAAGCTTTCTTT. Its translation is CASSPRDRVLNTEAFF. Using reference TRBV7-2 and TRBJ1-1 for the parts outside the CDR3, the full variable domain is GAGVSQSPSNKVTEKGKDVELRCDPISGHTALYWYRQSLGQGLEFLIYFQGNSAPDKSGLPSDRFSAERTGGSVSTLTIQRTQQEDSAVYLCASSPRDRVLNTEAFFGQGTRLTVV.

The chain uses TRBV5-6 and TRBJ1-4; 8 bases are shared with TRBD1. The ends lost 4 bases at V and 8 bases at J; junction bases unmatched: 13. CDR3 size: 16 residues. Looked up from germline, CDR1 is SGHDT and CDR2 is YYEEEE. CDR3 region: CASSLSRTGRGEKLFF. The CDR3 DNA is TGTGCCAGCAGCCTCTCCCGGACAGGGAGGGGAGAAAAACTGTTTTTT.

This chain links TRBV11-2 with TRBJ1-2; no reliable D call. The CDR3 consists of 14 residues. V lost 0 bases to trimming and J lost 4 bases, with 9 bases between them. CDR1 is SGHAT and CDR2 is FQNNGV in the germline V gene. The CDR3 reads CASSLEQNLYGYTF. The CDR3 DNA is TGTGCCAGCAGCTTAGAACAGAACCTCTATGGCTACACCTTC.

The chain couples TRBV7-9 to TRBJ2-1; 8 bases are shared with TRBD2. V lost 8 bases, J lost 5 bases, and 8 bases stayed unmatched. The germline V gene encodes CDR1 SEHNR and CDR2 FQNEAQ (reference sequence). This CDR3 region has 14 residues. The CDR3 DNA is TGTGCCAGCTTTATGGCGGGGGGTCACAATGAGCAGTTCTTC. This gives the protein CASFMAGGHNEQFF. Variable domain in full (rest from reference TRBV7-9 and TRBJ2-1): DTGVSQNPRHKITKRGQNVTFRCDPISEHNRLYWYRQTLGQGPEFLTYFQNEAQLEKSRLLSDRFSAERPKGSFSTLEIQRTEQGDSAMYLCASFMAGGHNEQFFGPGTRLTVL.

This chain joins TRBV5-1 and TRBJ1-4; D uncertain. CDR1 SGHRS and CDR2 YFSETQ come from the germline V gene. The CDR3 runs to 15 residues. Trimming removed 4 bases at V and 8 bases at J, with 18 bases between. CDR3 sequence reads: CASSGEGIPGEKLFF. CDR3 DNA: TGCGCCAGCAGCGGGGAAGGGATCCCGGGGGAAAAACTGTTTTTT.

The CDR3 nucleotides are TGTGCCTGGGAACACAGGGAAGGGGGTTACGAGCAGTACTTC. Translating it yields CAWEHREGGYEQYF. This sequence joins TRBV30 and TRBJ2-7; D may be TRBD1 (6 bases). The CDR3 consists of 14 residues. Trimming took 5 bases from V and 4 from J, leaving 18 bases between them. Germline V gene lookup returns CDR1 GTSNPN and CDR2 SVGIG (reference sequence).

V is TRBV7-9 and J is TRBJ1-1, with D uncertain. Trimming pared 5 bases from V and 4 bases from J, leaving 11 bases between. The CDR3 runs to 13 residues. Germline assignment: CDR1 SEHNR and CDR2 FQNEAQ (reference sequence). The CDR3 DNA is TGTGCCAGCAGCGTATCAGACGGCACTGAAGCTTTCTTT. Translating gives CASSVSDGTEAFF.